Here is one T cell receptor (beta chain) with its context. The primer mix had 60 Vbeta and 13 Jbeta primers. Assay: immunoSEQ multiplex PCR; the TCRdb copy retains only in-frame clones and omits some. The table includes over 100,000 clones, approximately 8.7% detected once. This sample was included in a study of cytomegalovirus exposure and HLA in healthy donors. As for the study in general: Roughly 180 million T cells yielded 120 million or so unique TCR beta sequences, as an earlier analysis found.

Germline V lookup: CDR1 GTSNPN, CDR2 SVGIG (reference sequence). This CDR3 has 13 amino acids. Trimming left V 4 bases short and J 1 base short, with 11 bases between. This TCR derives from a middle-aged man in good health and CMV-seronegative. This chain joins TRBV30 and TRBJ2-7; a weak D match, TRBD2 (5 bases). The source material was PBMCs. Here the CDR3 reads CAWTGESSYEQYF. CDR3 nucleotide sequence: TGTGCCTGGACCGGGGAAAGTTCCTACGAGCAGTACTTC. The whole variable domain, filled in from reference TRBV30 and TRBJ2-7, reads SQTIHQWPATLVQPVGSPLSLECTVEGTSNPNLYWYRQAAGRGLQLLFYSVGIGQISSEVPQNLSASRPQDRQFILSSKKLLLSDSGFYLCAWTGESSYEQYFGPGTRLTVT.